Listed here are 20 T cell receptor beta chains from one sample, sequenced in a study of blood T cells in healthy people across ages (dated by TCRdb to between 2015 and 2016). Library preparation employed 5' RACE. A second PCR of about 6 to 12 cycles was run with a J-beta primer mix and a sample-barcoded 5' primer. In TCRdb, the public reads were trimmed at Q25 with fastp and aligned with MiXCR, with productive beta chains retained. Merged by CDR3 protein, the rows form single entries marked with the most common genes and DNA. The sample yields 1.8 million or so distinct CDR3 sequences; roughly two fifths were counted once. Around 23% of the sample is in the top ten clones. The source material was blood. Every receptor here comes from a human donor in good health.

This clonotype showed up just a few times. The rearrangement links TRBV6-4 to TRBJ2-1; TRBD2 aligns across 16 bases. CDR1 MRHNA and CDR2 SNTAGT come from the germline V gene. The CDR3 sequence is 17 residues long. V was clipped by 4 bases and J by 8 bases; unmatched bases: 8. The CDR3 bases are TGTGCCAGCAGTGCGATCCCCGGGACTAGCGGGGGGGATGAGCAGTTCTTC. Translation gives CASSAIPGTSGGDEQFF.

The chain has TRBV29-1 and TRBJ2-5, with 10 bases that match TRBD1. CDR3 length: 18 amino acids. Germline V CDR1 and CDR2: SQVTM, ANQGSEA. Trimming removed 5 bases from V and 5 bases from J; junction bases left unmatched: 20. The CDR3 sequence is CSVTLEPTRQGARETQYF. The CDR3 DNA follows: TGCAGCGTTACTCTTGAGCCTACCCGACAGGGGGCACGGGAGACCCAGTACTTC.

This clonotype occurred a few times. The rearrangement joins TRBV5-1 to TRBJ2-1; either TRBD1 or TRBD2 may fit D (5 bases each). V was pared by 0 bases and J by 5 bases, with 15 bases between. This CDR3 contains 16 residues. Germline CDR1 is SGHRS and CDR2 is YFSETQ. The CDR3 is CASSLAAGSSHNEQFF. The CDR3, as DNA: TGCGCCAGCAGCTTGGCCGCAGGGAGTAGCCACAATGAGCAGTTCTTC. Drawing the rest from reference TRBV5-1 and TRBJ2-1, the complete variable domain is KAGVTQTPRYLIKTRGQQVTLSCSPISGHRSVSWYQQTPGQGLQFLFEYFSETQRNKGNFPGRFSGRQFSNSRSEMNVSTLELGDSALYLCASSLAAGSSHNEQFFGPGTRLTVL.

As DNA, the CDR3 is TGTGCCATCAGTGAGGTAGAGGGGGGCGCCTCACCCCTCCACTTT. Translation gives CAISEVEGGASPLHF. V gene TRBV10-3 combines with J gene TRBJ1-6, with D perhaps matching TRBD1 (6 bases). V was pared by 2 bases and J by 10 bases, with 15 bases between. The germline V gene encodes CDR1 ENHRY and CDR2 SYGVKD. CDR3 length equals 15 residues.

This clonotype appeared many times. The rearrangement joins TRBV6-1 to TRBJ2-7, with a possible D match to TRBD1 (5 bases). Germline values: CDR1 MNHNS, CDR2 SASEGT. Deletions cut 4 bases from V and 3 bases from J, with 13 bases between. The CDR3 spans 14 residues. The CDR3, as DNA: TGTGCCAGCAGTGTAAGTCAGGGCGGCTACGAGCAGTACTTC. Amino acids: CASSVSQGGYEQYF.

The J gene is TRBJ1-1, the V gene TRBV7-2; D not resolved. V dropped 3 bases and J dropped 6 bases, with 14 bases sitting between them. Germline V CDR1 and CDR2: SGHTA, FQGNSA. This CDR3 is 14 amino acids long. The CDR3 sequence: CASSFQRSGPEAFF. DNA for the CDR3: TGTGCCAGCAGCTTCCAGAGATCGGGCCCTGAAGCTTTCTTT.

This clonotype has just a few counts. J is TRBJ2-4 and V is TRBV6-5, with TRBD1 as a possible D gene (5 bases). The J call could be wrong; TRBJ2-7 is a better fit for the DNA end. CDR3 length: 16 residues. CDR1 and CDR2 from the germline V gene are MNHEY and SVGAGI. The CDR3 nucleotides are TGTGCCAGCAGTTATTCAGGGATCACCCCCACCTACGAGCAGTACTTC. The encoded protein is CASSYSGITPTYEQYF.

The chain employs TRBV7-9 and TRBJ1-2; D is ambiguous. This CDR3 spans 14 amino acids. CDR1 SEHNR and CDR2 FQNEAQ come from the germline V gene (reference sequence). Trimming removed 4 bases at V and 7 bases at J, with 16 bases between. DNA of the CDR3: TGTGCCAGCAGCTCAGATTCGTACGGCGGTGGCTACACCTTC. Translating it yields CASSSDSYGGGYTF.

This clonotype came up a few times. DNA of the CDR3: TGTGCCAGCAGCTTAGGCCGCAACAACTATGGCTACACCTTC. This encodes CASSLGRNNYGYTF. This sequence joins TRBV7-9 and TRBJ1-2; D is unclear. The CDR3 is 14 residues long. V lost 1 base to trimming and J lost 2 bases, with 8 bases between them. From germline, CDR1 is SEHNR and CDR2 FQNEAQ (reference sequence).

The rearrangement uses TRBV7-9 and TRBJ2-5, with 11 bases fitting TRBD2. Gene TRBJ2-7 matches the end of the DNA better, so the J call may be wrong. The CDR3 spans 19 residues. Germline V gene lookup returns CDR1 SEHNR and CDR2 FQNEAQ (reference sequence). CDR3 nucleotide sequence: TGTGCCAGCAGCTTAATCCTTGGAATGAGAACTAGCGGGGGTTACGAGCAGTACTTC. Residues: CASSLILGMRTSGGYEQYF.

The chain joins TRBV20-1 to TRBJ2-1; 13 bases are shared with TRBD2. The length of the CDR3 is 16 residues. With V trimmed by 5 bases and J by 4 bases, 8 bases remained unmatched. Germline CDR1 is DFQATT and CDR2 is SNEGSKA (reference sequence). The CDR3 DNA follows: TGCAGTGCTCCCCCCACTAGCGGGGGGGGATACAATGAGCAGTTCTTC. It encodes CSAPPTSGGGYNEQFF.

This clonotype was counted only a few times. V is TRBV20-1 and J is TRBJ1-6; D is unclear. The length of the CDR3 is 11 residues. The ends were cut back, 0 bases at V and 10 bases at J, with 4 bases in the middle. CDR1 and CDR2 from the germline V gene are DFQATT and SNEGSKA (reference sequence). CDR3 region: CSAREASPLHF. CDR3 bases: TGCAGTGCTAGAGAAGCCTCACCCCTCCACTTT.

This chain links TRBV7-2 with TRBJ2-1, with 8 bases that match TRBD2. V shed 2 bases and J 1 base; nucleotides not matched to a gene: 4. Germline CDR1 is SGHTA and CDR2 is FQGNSA. The CDR3 spans 16 residues. This CDR3 is CASSLPAGGSYNEQFF. DNA for the CDR3: TGTGCCAGCAGCTTACCGGCGGGGGGATCCTACAATGAGCAGTTCTTC.

CDR3 loop: CSAAFGYSNTGAFF. The CDR3 DNA sequence: TGCAGCGCCGCCTTTGGGTATTCGAACACCGGAGCTTTCTTT. V and J are TRBV29-1 and TRBJ1-1, with unresolved D. Germline assignment: CDR1 SQVTM and CDR2 ANQGSEA. V gave up 7 bases and J gave up 10 bases, with 25 bases separating them. This CDR3 has 14 amino acids.

The chain is built from TRBV27 and TRBJ2-1, with D hard to call. The CDR3 sequence is 13 residues long. Germline loops: CDR1 MNHEY, CDR2 SMNVEV (reference sequence). The V end lost 3 bases, the J end lost 6 bases, and 9 bases lay between the germline ends. DNA of the CDR3: TGTGCCAGCAGTTTCTTACAGAGCAATGAGCAGTTCTTC. It codes for CASSFLQSNEQFF.

V is TRBV7-9 and J is TRBJ1-4; D might be TRBD1 (5 bases). Trimming removed 3 bases at V and 8 bases at J, with 16 bases between. CDR1 is SEHNR and CDR2 is FQNEAQ in the germline V gene (reference sequence). The length of the CDR3 is 15 residues. The CDR3 sequence: CASSLSGAGWEKLFF. CDR3 in DNA: TGTGCCAGCAGCTTGTCCGGAGCAGGGTGGGAAAAACTGTTTTTT.

Ten or more counts support this clonotype. The rearrangement links TRBV27 to TRBJ2-4; D is unresolved. V lost 0 bases and J lost 0, with 12 bases in between. Germline V gene lookup returns CDR1 MNHEY and CDR2 SMNVEV (reference sequence). CDR3 size: 17 residues. The CDR3 is CASSLSKMGLAKNIQYF. In nucleotides, the CDR3 is TGTGCCAGCAGTTTATCGAAGATGGGCTTAGCCAAAAACATTCAGTACTTC.

This chain connects TRBV3-1 to TRBJ2-5; D is uncertain. The germline CDR1 and CDR2 sequences are LGHDT and YNNKEL (reference sequence). The V end was cut by 4 bases, the J end by 5 bases, with 8 bases between. CDR3 length equals 12 residues. The CDR3 loop reads CASSRPWETQYF. As DNA, the CDR3 is TGTGCCAGCAGCCGACCCTGGGAGACCCAGTACTTC.

The V gene is TRBV29-1, the J gene TRBJ2-1; 11 bases agree with TRBD1. The germline V gene has CDR1 SQVTM and CDR2 ANQGSEA. The V and J ends lost 2 bases and 0 bases, in that order; junction bases with no gene match: 3. This CDR3 region has 16 residues. The CDR3 region is CSVEFGTGGSYNEQFF. In DNA, the CDR3 is TGCAGCGTTGAATTTGGGACAGGGGGCTCCTACAATGAGCAGTTCTTC.

The chain uses TRBV4-3 and TRBJ1-4; D uncertain. Germline V CDR1 and CDR2: LGHNA, YSLEER. Trimming shortened V by 0 bases and J by 11 bases, and 7 bases separated the two germline ends. The CDR3 runs to 12 residues. In DNA, the CDR3 is TGCGCCAGCAGCCAAGATTACGGTAAACTGTTTTTT. This codes for CASSQDYGKLFF.